This paragraph covers one T cell receptor (beta chain) sequence. The data originate from a study of blood T cell repertoires in COVID-19. In the original analysis: The authors estimated nucleated cell counts from reference gene primer amplification. Clones were read by immunoSEQ multiplex PCR, and TCRdb kept only the in-frame ones, dropping some. V, J and clone size are taken as reported in that table, and D and trimming were inferred from the DNA itself. The table records 250,000 to 300,000 clones, about nine tenths of them present only once. CDR1 MNHEY and CDR2 SVGEGT come from the germline V gene. Losses at the gene ends were 5 bases for V and 6 bases for J; bases not matched to a gene: 12. CDR3 length: 17 residues.

The sequencing sample was made of peripheral blood. This chain connects TRBV6-2 or TRBV6-3 to TRBJ2-2, with 10 bases lining up with TRBD1. The sequence was obtained from a woman aged 25-40 years who had recovered from COVID-19. CDR3 bases: TGTGCCAGCAGTACTTTTTACCGGGACAGGGGAGCCGGGGAGCTGTTTTTT. Protein: CASSTFYRDRGAGELFF.